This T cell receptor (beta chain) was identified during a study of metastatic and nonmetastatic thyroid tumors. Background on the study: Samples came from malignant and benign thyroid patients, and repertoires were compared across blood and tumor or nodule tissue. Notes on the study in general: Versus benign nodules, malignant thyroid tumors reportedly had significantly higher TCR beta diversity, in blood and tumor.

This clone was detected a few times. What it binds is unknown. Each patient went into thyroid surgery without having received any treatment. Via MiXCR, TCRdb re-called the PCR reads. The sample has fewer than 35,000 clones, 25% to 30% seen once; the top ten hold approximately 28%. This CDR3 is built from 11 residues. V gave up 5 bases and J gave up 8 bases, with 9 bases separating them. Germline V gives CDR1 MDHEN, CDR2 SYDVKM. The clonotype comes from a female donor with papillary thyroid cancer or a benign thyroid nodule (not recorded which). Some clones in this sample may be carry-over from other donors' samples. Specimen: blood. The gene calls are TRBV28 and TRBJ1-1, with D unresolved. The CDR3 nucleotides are TGTGCCAGCAGTGCCCGGACGGAAGCTTTCTTT. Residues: CASSARTEAFF.